This note documents a single T cell receptor beta chain sequence. Antigen specificity is unknown. Each CDR3 protein gets one entry after TCRdb re-called the 5' RACE reads with MiXCR. The sample carries about 530,000 distinct CDR3 sequences, about 16% recorded once. V was cut by 7 bases and J by 3 bases, with 6 bases left in between. The CDR3 runs to 12 residues. Germline V CDR1 and CDR2: LNHDA, SQIVND (reference sequence). This record comes from a study of identical twins. Study-wide results and caveats: Surplus twin overlap in beta out-of-frame sequences was less pronounced. Cross-sectional statistical analysis was relied on for the conclusions, without the same donors being followed. Analyses based on zero insertions could be partly confounded by invariant MAIT and iNKT cells.

This same sample was also taken into another study, of yellow fever vaccine responses in identical twins. This second study says: Twins showed a vaccine T cell response that reportedly seemed partly convergent, partly personalized.

J is TRBJ2-2 and V is TRBV19, with D hard to call. The source is a woman aged 18-29 years in good health. The sequencing input was CD4+ T cells sorted from blood. CDR3 coding DNA: TGTGCCAGTAAGGGATACACCGGGGAGCTGTTTTTT. Its translation: CASKGYTGELFF.